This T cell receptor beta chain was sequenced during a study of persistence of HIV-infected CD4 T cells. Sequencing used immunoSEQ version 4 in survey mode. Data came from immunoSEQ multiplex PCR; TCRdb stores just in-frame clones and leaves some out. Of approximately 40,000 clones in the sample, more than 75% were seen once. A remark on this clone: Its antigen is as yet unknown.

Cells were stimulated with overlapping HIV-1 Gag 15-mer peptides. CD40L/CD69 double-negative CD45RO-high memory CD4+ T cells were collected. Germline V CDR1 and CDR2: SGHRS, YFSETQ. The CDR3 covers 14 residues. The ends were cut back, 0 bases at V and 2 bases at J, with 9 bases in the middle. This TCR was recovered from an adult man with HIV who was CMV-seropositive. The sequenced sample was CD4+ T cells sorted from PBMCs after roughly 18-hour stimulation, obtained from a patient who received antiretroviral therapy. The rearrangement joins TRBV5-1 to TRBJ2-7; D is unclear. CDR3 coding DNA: TGCGCCAGCAGCTTGGGTCCGATAACCTACGAGCAGTACTTC. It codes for CASSLGPITYEQYF. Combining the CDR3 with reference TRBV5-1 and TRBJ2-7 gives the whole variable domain KAGVTQTPRYLIKTRGQQVTLSCSPISGHRSVSWYQQTPGQGLQFLFEYFSETQRNKGNFPGRFSGRQFSNSRSEMNVSTLELGDSALYLCASSLGPITYEQYFGPGTRLTVT.